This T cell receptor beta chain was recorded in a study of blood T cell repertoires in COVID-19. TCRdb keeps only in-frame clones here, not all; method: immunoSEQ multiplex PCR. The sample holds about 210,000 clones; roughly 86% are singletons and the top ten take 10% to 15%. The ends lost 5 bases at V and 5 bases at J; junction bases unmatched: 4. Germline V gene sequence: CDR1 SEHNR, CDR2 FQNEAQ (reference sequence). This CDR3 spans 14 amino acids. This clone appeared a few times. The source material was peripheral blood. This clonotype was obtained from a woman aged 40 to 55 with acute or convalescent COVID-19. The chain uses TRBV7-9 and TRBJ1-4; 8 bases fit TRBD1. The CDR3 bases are TGTGCCAGCAGCACGACAGGGGTCAATGAAAAACTGTTTTTT. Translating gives CASSTTGVNEKLFF.